This TCR beta chain stems from a study of control samples from healthy donors and cancer patients. The data were produced by immunoSEQ multiplex PCR, yet TCRdb's version contains in-frame clones alone and is incomplete. Of about 75,000 clones listed, 75% to 90% are singletons. This clone has ten or more counts. CDR1 is MNHEY, CDR2 SVGEGT, per germline. The CDR3 is made up of 12 amino acids. The V and J ends lost 5 bases and 7 bases respectively, with 9 bases between them. This rearrangement joins TRBV6-2 or TRBV6-3 to TRBJ1-5, with D possibly matching TRBD1 (5 bases). The TCR originated in a man aged 45 to 65 in good health. What was sequenced was blood. This chain's CDR3 is CASSHGGQPQHF. DNA of the CDR3: TGTGCCAGCAGTCACGGGGGACAGCCCCAGCATTTT.